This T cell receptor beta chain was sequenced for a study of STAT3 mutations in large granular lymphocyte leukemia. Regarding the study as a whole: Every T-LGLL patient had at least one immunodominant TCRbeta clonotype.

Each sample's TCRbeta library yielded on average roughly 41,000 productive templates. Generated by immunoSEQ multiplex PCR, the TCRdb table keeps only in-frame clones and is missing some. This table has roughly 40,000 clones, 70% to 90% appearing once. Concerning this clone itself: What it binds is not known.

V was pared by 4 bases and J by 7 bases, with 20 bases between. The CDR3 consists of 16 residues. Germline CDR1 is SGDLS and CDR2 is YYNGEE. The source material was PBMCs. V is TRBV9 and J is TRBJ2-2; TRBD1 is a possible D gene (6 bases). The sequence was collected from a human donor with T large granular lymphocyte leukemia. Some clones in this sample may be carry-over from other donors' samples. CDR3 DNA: TGTGCCAGCAGCCCCCGGACAGACAAGCAGGACGGGGAGCTGTTTTTT. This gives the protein CASSPRTDKQDGELFF.